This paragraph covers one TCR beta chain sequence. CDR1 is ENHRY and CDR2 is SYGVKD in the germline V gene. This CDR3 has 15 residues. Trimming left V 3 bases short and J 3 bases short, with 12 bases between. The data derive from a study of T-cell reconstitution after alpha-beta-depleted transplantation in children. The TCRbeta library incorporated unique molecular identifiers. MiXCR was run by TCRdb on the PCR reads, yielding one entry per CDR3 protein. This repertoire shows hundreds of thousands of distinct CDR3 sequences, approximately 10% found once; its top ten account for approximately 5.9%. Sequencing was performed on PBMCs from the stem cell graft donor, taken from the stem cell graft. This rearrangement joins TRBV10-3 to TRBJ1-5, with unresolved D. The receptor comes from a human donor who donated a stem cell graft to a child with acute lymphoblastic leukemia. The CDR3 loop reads CAISDQQGVNQPQHF. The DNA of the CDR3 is TGTGCCATCAGTGATCAGCAAGGCGTCAATCAGCCCCAGCATTTT.